Sequencing of this T cell receptor beta chain was carried out in a study of shared T cell receptors in the human thymus. Sequencing used immunoSEQ multiplex PCR; TCRdb keeps in-frame clones, though not all of them. The sample records some 660,000 clones, approximately 89% being singletons. The CDR3 has 14 residues. CDR1 is MNHEY, CDR2 SMNVEV, per germline (reference sequence). With 8 bases clipped from V and 0 bases from J, the junction kept 2 bases outside the gene matches. These data also formed part of another study, on human thymus T cells. Per that study: Congenital heart defects were the reason for the corrective surgery that the donors, healthy Finnish infants, were having. Resections from corrective heart surgery provided thymus tissue. V and J gene usage appeared biased in thymic and blood repertoires.

V usage is TRBV27 and J usage is TRBJ2-4, with TRBD1 matching 9 bases. Sequencing was carried out using thymocytes. This clonotype was obtained from a boy under two years old with a congenital heart defect. CDR3 amino acids: CASRDRAAKNIQYF. DNA of the CDR3: TGTGCCAGCCGGGACAGGGCAGCCAAAAACATTCAGTACTTC.